The rows below give T cell receptor beta chains drawn from one sample of a study of blood T cell repertoires in COVID-19. Here immunoSEQ multiplex PCR was the method, and the copy in TCRdb shows in-frame clones only, minus some. The sample shows around 280,000 clones, roughly 87% of them seen only once. The sample comprised peripheral blood. Source of these receptors: a woman aged 50 to 60 who had recovered from COVID-19. Both conserved end residues are part of each CDR3. Each record gives: clone size, V gene, D gene, J gene, CDR3 DNA, CDR3 protein. A D gene is named only where the DNA matches it firmly. Expanded clones are given a class, and other clones once, few, many or no size at all.

size: NA; V: TRBV7-2; D: TRBD2; J: TRBJ2-7; DNA: TGTGCCAGCAGCGCACTAGCGGGCCCCTACGAGCAGTACTTC; CDR3: CASSALAGPYEQYF
size: few; V: TRBV28; D: NA; J: TRBJ1-2; DNA: TGTGCCAGCCGAGGAGGCACGGGGTATGGCTACACCTTC; CDR3: CASRGGTGYGYTF
size: NA; V: TRBV29-1; D: NA; J: TRBJ1-1; DNA: TGCAGCGTTATTACAGGGATAACTGAAGCTTTCTTT; CDR3: CSVITGITEAFF
size: NA; V: TRBV7-6; D: TRBD1; J: TRBJ1-2; DNA: TGTGCCAGCAGCCCCCAGGACAGGGGTGCCTATGGCTACACCTTC; CDR3: CASSPQDRGAYGYTF
size: NA; V: TRBV18; D: NA; J: TRBJ1-3; DNA: TGTGCCAGCTCACCAGGGCCAGGAAACACCATATATTTT; CDR3: CASSPGPGNTIYF
size: once; V: TRBV7-6; D: NA; J: TRBJ2-3; DNA: TGTGCCAGCAGCTCCTACCAGCGGAGCACAGATACGCAGTATTTT; CDR3: CASSSYQRSTDTQYF
size: NA; V: TRBV5-4; D: TRBD2; J: TRBJ2-1; DNA: TGTGCCAGCAGCCCCTCAGCGGGAGGCCGAATTGAGCAGTTCTTC; CDR3: CASSPSAGGRIEQFF
size: NA; V: TRBV6-6; D: NA; J: TRBJ1-5; DNA: TGTGCCAGCAGTTATGGGCTGGGTGACAATCAGCCCCAGCATTTT; CDR3: CASSYGLGDNQPQHF
size: NA; V: TRBV28; D: NA; J: TRBJ2-7; DNA: TGTGCCAGCAGTTTCCTCATAGAGGGGGCCTACGAGCAGTACTTC; CDR3: CASSFLIEGAYEQYF
size: once; V: TRBV19; D: NA; J: TRBJ1-5; DNA: TGTGCCAGTAGTATAGGGACAGCCTCCAATCAGCCCCAGCATTTT; CDR3: CASSIGTASNQPQHF
size: NA; V: TRBV29-1; D: NA; J: TRBJ1-1; DNA: TGCAGCGTTGAGACGGGCACTGAAGCTTTCTTT; CDR3: CSVETGTEAFF
size: NA; V: TRBV6-2/TRBV6-3; D: NA; J: TRBJ2-4; DNA: TGTGCCAGCAGCTCACTTCAGGGGACGATAGCCAAAAACATTCAGTACTTC; CDR3: CASSSLQGTIAKNIQYF
size: few; V: TRBV24-1; D: TRBD2; J: TRBJ2-1; DNA: TGTGCCACCAGTGATTCTAGCGGGGGGGCCAGGAATGAGCAGTTCTTC; CDR3: CATSDSSGGARNEQFF
size: NA; V: TRBV10-1; D: NA; J: TRBJ1-5; DNA: TGCGCCAGCAGTGAGAACAGGGATGGCAATCAGCCCCAGCATTTT; CDR3: CASSENRDGNQPQHF
size: NA; V: TRBV27; D: NA; J: TRBJ2-7; DNA: TGTGCCAGCAGTGCGTCGACAGCCTACGAGCAGTACTTC; CDR3: CASSASTAYEQYF
size: NA; V: TRBV4-3; D: TRBD2; J: TRBJ2-7; DNA: TGCGCCAGCAGCCAAGATCTACTAGCGGGAGGCTACTACGAGCAGTACTTC; CDR3: CASSQDLLAGGYYEQYF
size: NA; V: TRBV5-1; D: TRBD1; J: TRBJ2-3; DNA: TGCGCCAGCAGCTTGGGGGACAGGGGGTCAGATACGCAGTATTTT; CDR3: CASSLGDRGSDTQYF
size: NA; V: TRBV24-1; D: TRBD1; J: TRBJ1-2; DNA: TGTGCCACCAGTGATAACAGGGGCGGCTACACCTTC; CDR3: CATSDNRGGYTF
size: NA; V: TRBV10-3; D: TRBD1; J: TRBJ2-2; DNA: TGTGCCATATCACGGGACAGGGGAAAAACCGGGGAGCTGTTTTTT; CDR3: CAISRDRGKTGELFF
size: many; V: TRBV19; D: NA; J: TRBJ1-2; DNA: TGTGCCAGTATGACGGGTTACTATGGCTACACCTTC; CDR3: CASMTGYYGYTF
size: NA; V: TRBV7-2; D: NA; J: TRBJ2-5; DNA: TGTGCCAGCAGCACGCGCACCGGGGACATACAAGAGACCCAGTACTTC; CDR3: CASSTRTGDIQETQYF
size: NA; V: TRBV27; D: TRBD2; J: TRBJ2-1; DNA: TGTGCCAGCAGTAGGAATCCTAGCGGGGGGGTAGCCTACAATGAGCAGTTCTTC; CDR3: CASSRNPSGGVAYNEQFF
size: once; V: TRBV4-1; D: NA; J: TRBJ1-1; DNA: TGCGCCAGCAGCCAAGGGCAGGCCACTGAAGCTTTCTTT; CDR3: CASSQGQATEAFF
size: once; V: TRBV2; D: NA; J: TRBJ1-1; DNA: TGTGCCAGCCGCAGGGGTGGTAACACTGAAGCTTTCTTT; CDR3: CASRRGGNTEAFF
size: NA; V: TRBV4-3; D: TRBD2; J: TRBJ2-3; DNA: TGCGCCAGCTCCGAAAGGGTCGCGGGGGGGCGATTGGATACGCAGTATTTT; CDR3: CASSERVAGGRLDTQYF
size: NA; V: TRBV5-1; D: NA; J: TRBJ1-1; DNA: TGCGCCAGCAGCTTGTTACCCCGACAGATGAACACTGAAGCTTTCTTT; CDR3: CASSLLPRQMNTEAFF
size: NA; V: TRBV27; D: NA; J: TRBJ1-1; DNA: TGTGCCAGCAGTGGGTGGTCGGGGACTGAAGCTTTCTTT; CDR3: CASSGWSGTEAFF
size: NA; V: TRBV28; D: TRBD1; J: TRBJ1-6; DNA: TGTGCCACCACAGGGGCGGATTCACCCCTCCACTTT; CDR3: CATTGADSPLHF
size: NA; V: TRBV11-2; D: NA; J: TRBJ2-7; DNA: TGTGCCAGCAGCTCCGCCGCCGGACCGTCCCAGGGGCTGGGGGAGCAGTACTTC; CDR3: CASSSAAGPSQGLGEQYF
size: NA; V: TRBV4-1; D: TRBD1; J: TRBJ1-2; DNA: TGCGCCAGCAGCCACCCCGGACAGGGTGGCTACACCTTC; CDR3: CASSHPGQGGYTF
size: NA; V: TRBV7-2; D: NA; J: TRBJ1-5; DNA: TGTGCCAGCAGCTTAAACAGGCTTTCCAATCAGCCCCAGCATTTT; CDR3: CASSLNRLSNQPQHF
size: NA; V: TRBV30; D: TRBD1; J: TRBJ1-2; DNA: TGTGCCTGGACCTGGACAGGGTGGAGTGAAAACTATGGCTACACCTTC; CDR3: CAWTWTGWSENYGYTF
size: NA; V: TRBV3-1/TRBV3-2; D: NA; J: TRBJ1-5; DNA: TGTGCCAGCAGCCAGGGGGAGGGTCAGCCCCAGCATTTT; CDR3: CASSQGEGQPQHF
size: NA; V: TRBV12-5; D: TRBD1; J: TRBJ2-5; DNA: TGTGCTAGTGTCAGGGACAGGGTGGGGGAGACCCAGTACTTC; CDR3: CASVRDRVGETQYF
size: NA; V: TRBV10-2; D: NA; J: TRBJ2-2; DNA: TGCGCCAGCTGGAGGGGCGAGGCGAACACCGGGGAGCTGTTTTTT; CDR3: CASWRGEANTGELFF
size: few; V: TRBV18; D: NA; J: TRBJ1-3; DNA: TGTGCCAGCGCGCAGGATCACGGAAACACCATATATTTT; CDR3: CASAQDHGNTIYF
size: NA; V: TRBV5-1; D: TRBD1; J: TRBJ2-7; DNA: TGCGCCAGCAGCTTAGGGACAGTCTCCTACGAGCAGTACTTC; CDR3: CASSLGTVSYEQYF
size: NA; V: TRBV29-1; D: TRBD1; J: TRBJ1-1; DNA: TGCAGCGTTGTGATCAGGGGGCGGAACACTGAAGCTTTCTTT; CDR3: CSVVIRGRNTEAFF
size: few; V: TRBV11-2; D: NA; J: TRBJ2-2; DNA: TGTGCCAGCAGCTTTTTACTCGGGAGCACCGGGGAGCTGTTTTTT; CDR3: CASSFLLGSTGELFF
size: NA; V: TRBV10-3; D: NA; J: TRBJ1-2; DNA: TGTGCCATCAGTGAGTCGACCGTCATCCCAGGGGAGCCTAACTATGGCTACACCTTC; CDR3: CAISESTVIPGEPNYGYTF
size: NA; V: TRBV2; D: NA; J: TRBJ1-1; DNA: TGTGCCAGCAGTGAATTAGAGGGTCAGCCACTTAACACTGAAGCTTTCTTT; CDR3: CASSELEGQPLNTEAFF
size: NA; V: TRBV28; D: NA; J: TRBJ2-1; DNA: TGTGCCAGCAGTCCAATGACTTTACTAGGGAATGAGCAGTTCTTC; CDR3: CASSPMTLLGNEQFF
size: NA; V: TRBV11-2; D: TRBD2; J: TRBJ2-1; DNA: TGTGCCAGCAGCTTAGGTGCGGGGGGTAGGAAGCATGAGCAGTTCTTC; CDR3: CASSLGAGGRKHEQFF
size: NA; V: TRBV5-6; D: TRBD1; J: TRBJ1-2; DNA: TGTGCCAGCAGCTTGGATAGGACAGGGAAAGCTAACTATGGCTACACCTTC; CDR3: CASSLDRTGKANYGYTF
size: NA; V: TRBV7-2; D: TRBD2; J: TRBJ2-3; DNA: TGTGCCAGCAGCTTCCGGACTAGCGGTGTGGGAGATACGCAGTATTTT; CDR3: CASSFRTSGVGDTQYF
size: NA; V: TRBV19; D: TRBD1; J: TRBJ2-1; DNA: TGTGCCAGTAGTATAAGTCGCAAACAGGGGGTAGGGAATGAGCAGTTCTTC; CDR3: CASSISRKQGVGNEQFF
size: NA; V: TRBV4-2; D: NA; J: TRBJ1-4; DNA: TGTGCCAGCAGCCAAGATCCGTTGTCCGGTTCCTCCGCAACTAATGAAAAACTGTTTTTT; CDR3: CASSQDPLSGSSATNEKLFF
size: NA; V: TRBV4-3; D: TRBD2; J: TRBJ2-7; DNA: TGCGCCAGCAGCCAATCAGTGGCGGGAGTGGCCGAGCAGTACTTC; CDR3: CASSQSVAGVAEQYF
size: NA; V: TRBV6-6; D: NA; J: TRBJ1-5; DNA: TGTGCCAGCAGTCGGACAAGACCAATATACAGCAATCAGCCCCAGCATTTT; CDR3: CASSRTRPIYSNQPQHF
size: NA; V: TRBV4-3; D: NA; J: TRBJ1-2; DNA: TGCGCCAGCAGCCGGACGCTTGCCAGGGTTAACTATGGCTACACCTTC; CDR3: CASSRTLARVNYGYTF